Below, one T cell receptor (beta chain) is given with its context. Its specificity is unknown. This CDR3 region has 15 residues. From germline, CDR1 is MNHEY and CDR2 SVGAGI. V dropped 8 bases and J dropped 3 bases, with 20 bases sitting between them. Sequencing was performed with immunoSEQ multiplex PCR; in TCRdb, only in-frame clones are kept and a portion is missing. The sample lists roughly 170,000 clones; approximately 90% were seen once. This entry is derived from a study of T cell responses to AZD1222 COVID-19 vaccine. Broader study findings: A mostly white British donor set with more females was recruited, and clonal diversity was possibly underestimated.

The source material was peripheral blood, sampled on day 0 of AZD1222 vaccination. The V call is TRBV6-5, the J call TRBJ2-7; the D gene is possibly TRBD2 (5 bases). The sequence was obtained from an adult in good health. CDR3 DNA sequence: TGTGCCAGCCGCTTCGGGAAGGATGGGATCTACGAGCAGTACTTC. Its protein is CASRFGKDGIYEQYF.